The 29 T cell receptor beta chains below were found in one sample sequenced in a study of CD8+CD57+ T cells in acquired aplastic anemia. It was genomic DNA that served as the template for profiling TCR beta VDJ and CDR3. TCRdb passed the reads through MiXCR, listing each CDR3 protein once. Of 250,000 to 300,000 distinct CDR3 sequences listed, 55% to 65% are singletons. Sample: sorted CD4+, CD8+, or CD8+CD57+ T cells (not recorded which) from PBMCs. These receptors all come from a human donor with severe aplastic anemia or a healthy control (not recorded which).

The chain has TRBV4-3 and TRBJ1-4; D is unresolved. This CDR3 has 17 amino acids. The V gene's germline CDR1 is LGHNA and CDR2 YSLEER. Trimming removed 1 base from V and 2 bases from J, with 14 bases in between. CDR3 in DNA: TGCGCCAGCAGCCAAGTAGGGTTCGTCAGCACTAATGAAAAACTGTTTTTT. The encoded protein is CASSQVGFVSTNEKLFF.

The chain's CDR3 is CASSLGWGREQYF. DNA for the CDR3: TGTGCCAGCAGCTTAGGCTGGGGGCGGGAGCAGTACTTC. The chain couples TRBV7-2 to TRBJ2-7; weak D call: TRBD1 (6 bases). The CDR3 runs to 13 residues. V was cut by 1 base and J by 7 bases, with 11 bases left in between. Germline CDR1 is SGHTA and CDR2 is FQGNSA.

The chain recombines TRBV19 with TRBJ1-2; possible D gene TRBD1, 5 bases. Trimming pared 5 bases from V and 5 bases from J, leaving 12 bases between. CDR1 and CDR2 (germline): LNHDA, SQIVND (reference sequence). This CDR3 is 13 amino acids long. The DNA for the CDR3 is TGTGCCAGTAGTCCCCCGCAGGGATATGGCTACACCTTC. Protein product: CASSPPQGYGYTF.

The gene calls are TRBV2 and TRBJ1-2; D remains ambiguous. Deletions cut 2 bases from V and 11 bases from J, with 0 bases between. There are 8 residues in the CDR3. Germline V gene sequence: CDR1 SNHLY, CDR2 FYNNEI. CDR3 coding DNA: TGTGCCAGCAGTGAATACACCTTC. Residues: CASSEYTF.

This chain's CDR3 is CATISVTGDEQFF. The CDR3 bases are TGTGCCACCATTTCTGTCACCGGCGATGAGCAGTTCTTC. This chain joins TRBV24-1 and TRBJ2-1; D not resolved. V was trimmed by 8 bases and J by 8 bases, leaving 15 bases between them. The CDR3 contains 13 residues. From germline, CDR1 is KGHDR and CDR2 SFDVKD.

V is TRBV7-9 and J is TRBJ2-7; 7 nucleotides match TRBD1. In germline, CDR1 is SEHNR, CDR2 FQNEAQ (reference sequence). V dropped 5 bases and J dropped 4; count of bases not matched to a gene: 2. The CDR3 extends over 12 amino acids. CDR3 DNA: TGTGCCAGCAGCAAGGGGGCATACGAGCAGTACTTC. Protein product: CASSKGAYEQYF.

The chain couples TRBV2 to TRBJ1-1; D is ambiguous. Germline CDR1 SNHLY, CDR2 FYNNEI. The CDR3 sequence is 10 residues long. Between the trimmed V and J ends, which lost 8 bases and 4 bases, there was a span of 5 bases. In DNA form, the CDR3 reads TGTGCCAGCTCTACCACTGAAGCTTTCTTT. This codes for CASSTTEAFF.

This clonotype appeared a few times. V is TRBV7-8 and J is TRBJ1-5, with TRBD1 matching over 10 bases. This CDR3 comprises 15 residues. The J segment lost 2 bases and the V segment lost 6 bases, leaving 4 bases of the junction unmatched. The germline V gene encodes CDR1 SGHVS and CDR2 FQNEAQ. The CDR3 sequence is CASSTGTGGNQPQHF. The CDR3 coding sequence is TGTGCCAGCAGTACCGGGACAGGGGGCAATCAGCCCCAGCATTTT.

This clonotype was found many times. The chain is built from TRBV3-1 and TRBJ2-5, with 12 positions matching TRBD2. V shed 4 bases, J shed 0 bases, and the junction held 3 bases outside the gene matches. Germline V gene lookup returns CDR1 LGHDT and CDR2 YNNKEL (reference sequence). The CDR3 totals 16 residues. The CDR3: CASSLLAGGYQETQYF. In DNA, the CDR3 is TGTGCCAGCAGCCTCCTAGCGGGGGGGTACCAAGAGACCCAGTACTTC.

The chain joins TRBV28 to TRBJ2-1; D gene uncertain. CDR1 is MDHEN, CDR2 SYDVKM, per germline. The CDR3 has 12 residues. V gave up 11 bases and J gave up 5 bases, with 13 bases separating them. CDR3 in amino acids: CACGPLNNEQFF. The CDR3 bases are TGTGCCTGCGGTCCGTTAAACAATGAGCAGTTCTTC.

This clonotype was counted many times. Here the CDR3 reads CASSPGTSGGHEQFF. Written as DNA, the CDR3 is TGTGCCAGCAGCCCTGGGACTAGCGGGGGACATGAGCAGTTCTTC. The V and J genes are TRBV9 and TRBJ2-1, with 14 bases lining up with TRBD2. There are 15 residues in the CDR3. V gave up 4 bases and J gave up 8 bases; unmatched junction bases: 5. In germline, CDR1 is SGDLS, CDR2 YYNGEE.

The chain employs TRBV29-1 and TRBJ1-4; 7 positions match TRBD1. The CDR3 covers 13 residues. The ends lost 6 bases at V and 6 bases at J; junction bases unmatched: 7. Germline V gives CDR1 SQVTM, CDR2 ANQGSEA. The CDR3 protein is CSVGRTGYEKLFF. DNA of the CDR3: TGCAGCGTGGGGAGGACAGGTTATGAAAAACTGTTTTTT.

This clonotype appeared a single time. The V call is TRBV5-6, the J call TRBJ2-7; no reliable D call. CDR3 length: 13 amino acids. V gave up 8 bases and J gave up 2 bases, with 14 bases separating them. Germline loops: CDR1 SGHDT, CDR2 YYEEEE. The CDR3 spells CASFLGTTYEQYF. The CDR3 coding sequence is TGTGCCAGTTTTCTGGGCACAACCTACGAGCAGTACTTC. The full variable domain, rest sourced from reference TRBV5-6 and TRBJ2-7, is DAGVTQSPTHLIKTRGQQVTLRCSPKSGHDTVSWYQQALGQGPQFIFQYYEEEERQRGNFPDRFSGHQFPNYSSELNVNALLLGDSALYLCASFLGTTYEQYFGPGTRLTVT.

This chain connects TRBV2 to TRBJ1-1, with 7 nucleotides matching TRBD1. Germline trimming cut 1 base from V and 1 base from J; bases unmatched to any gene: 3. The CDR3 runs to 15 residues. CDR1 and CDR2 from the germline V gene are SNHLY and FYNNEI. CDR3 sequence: CASSEDRGTNTEAFF. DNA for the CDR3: TGTGCCAGCAGTGAAGACAGGGGAACGAACACTGAAGCTTTCTTT.

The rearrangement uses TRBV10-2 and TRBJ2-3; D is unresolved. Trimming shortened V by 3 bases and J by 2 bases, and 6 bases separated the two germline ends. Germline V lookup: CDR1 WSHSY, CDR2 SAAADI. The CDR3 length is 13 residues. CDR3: CASSDTATDTQYF. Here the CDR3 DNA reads TGCGCCAGCAGTGATACAGCCACAGATACGCAGTATTTT.

The CDR3 protein is CSVGQGIGYGYTF. DNA of the CDR3: TGCAGCGTTGGACAGGGGATTGGCTATGGCTACACCTTC. The chain links TRBV29-1 to TRBJ1-2, with 8 nucleotides matching TRBD1. The CDR3 is 13 amino acids. V trimming: 4 bases; J trimming: 4 bases; junction bases outside the gene matches: 5. Per the germline V gene, CDR1 is SQVTM and CDR2 is ANQGSEA.

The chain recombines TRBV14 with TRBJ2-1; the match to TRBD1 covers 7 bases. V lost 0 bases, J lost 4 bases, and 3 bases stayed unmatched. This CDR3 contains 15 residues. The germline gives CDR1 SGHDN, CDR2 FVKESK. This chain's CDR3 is CASSQDRRGYNEQFF. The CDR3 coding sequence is TGTGCCAGCAGCCAAGATCGCAGGGGGTACAATGAGCAGTTCTTC. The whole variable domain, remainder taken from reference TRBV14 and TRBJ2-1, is EAGVTQFPSHSVIEKGQTVTLRCDPISGHDNLYWYRRVMGKEIKFLLHFVKESKQDESGMPNNRFLAERTGGTYSTLKVQPAELEDSGVYFCASSQDRRGYNEQFFGPGTRLTVL.

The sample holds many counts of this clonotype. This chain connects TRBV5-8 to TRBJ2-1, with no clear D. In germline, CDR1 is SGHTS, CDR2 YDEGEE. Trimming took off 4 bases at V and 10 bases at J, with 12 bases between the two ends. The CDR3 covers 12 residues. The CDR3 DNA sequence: TGTGCCAGCAGCCCAACATTAGGGGAGCAGTTCTTC. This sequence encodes CASSPTLGEQFF.

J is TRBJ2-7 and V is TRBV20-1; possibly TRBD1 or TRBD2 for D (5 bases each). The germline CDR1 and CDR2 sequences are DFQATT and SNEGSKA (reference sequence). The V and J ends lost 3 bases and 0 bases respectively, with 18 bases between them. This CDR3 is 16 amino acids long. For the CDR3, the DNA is TGCAGTGCTAGGATGGGACGGGGAGTTGGCTCCTACGAGCAGTACTTC. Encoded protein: CSARMGRGVGSYEQYF.

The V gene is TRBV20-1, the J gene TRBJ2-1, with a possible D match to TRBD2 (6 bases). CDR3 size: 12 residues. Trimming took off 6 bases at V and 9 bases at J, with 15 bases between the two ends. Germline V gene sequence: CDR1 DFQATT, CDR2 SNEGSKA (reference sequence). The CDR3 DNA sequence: TGCAGTGCCCATTACACTAGCTTTGAGCAGTTCTTC. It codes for CSAHYTSFEQFF.

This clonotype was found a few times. CDR3 sequence reads: CASSYVGEQYF. The CDR3 nucleotides read TGTGCCAGCAGTTATGTCGGCGAGCAGTACTTC. The chain links TRBV25-1 to TRBJ2-7; no clear D gene. The germline V gene encodes CDR1 MGHDK and CDR2 SYGVNS. The V end lost 5 bases, the J end lost 6 bases, and 8 bases lay between the germline ends. CDR3 length equals 11 residues.

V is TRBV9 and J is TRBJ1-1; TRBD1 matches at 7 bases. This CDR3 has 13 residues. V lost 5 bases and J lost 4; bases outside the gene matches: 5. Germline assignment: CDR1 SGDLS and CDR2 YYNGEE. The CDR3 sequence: CASSAAGGTEAFF. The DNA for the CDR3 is TGTGCCAGCAGTGCTGCAGGGGGCACTGAAGCTTTCTTT.

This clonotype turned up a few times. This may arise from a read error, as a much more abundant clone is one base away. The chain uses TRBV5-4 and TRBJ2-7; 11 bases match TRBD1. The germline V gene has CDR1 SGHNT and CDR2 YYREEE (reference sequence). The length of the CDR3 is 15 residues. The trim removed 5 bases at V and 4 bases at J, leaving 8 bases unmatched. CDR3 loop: CASRLSGTGGYEQYF. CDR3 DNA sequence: TGTGCCAGCAGGCTCTCCGGGACAGGGGGTTACGAGCAGTACTTC.

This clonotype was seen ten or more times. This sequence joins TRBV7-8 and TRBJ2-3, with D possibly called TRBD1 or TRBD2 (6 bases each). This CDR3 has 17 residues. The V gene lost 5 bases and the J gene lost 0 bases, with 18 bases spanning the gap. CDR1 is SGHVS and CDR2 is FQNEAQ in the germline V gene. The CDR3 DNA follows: TGTGCCAGCAGCCAGGCCCGGGGGCCGGCAAGCACAGATACGCAGTATTTT. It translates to CASSQARGPASTDTQYF.

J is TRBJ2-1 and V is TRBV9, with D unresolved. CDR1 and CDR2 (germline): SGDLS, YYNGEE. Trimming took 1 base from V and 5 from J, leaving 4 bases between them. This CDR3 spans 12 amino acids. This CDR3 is CASSVSDNEQFF. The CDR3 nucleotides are TGTGCCAGCAGCGTATCCGACAATGAGCAGTTCTTC.

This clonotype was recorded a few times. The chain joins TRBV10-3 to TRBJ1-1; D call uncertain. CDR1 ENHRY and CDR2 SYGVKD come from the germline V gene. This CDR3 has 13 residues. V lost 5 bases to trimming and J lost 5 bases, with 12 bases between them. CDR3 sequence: CAISNPGGTEAFF. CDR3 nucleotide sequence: TGTGCCATCAGTAACCCAGGTGGTACTGAAGCTTTCTTT.

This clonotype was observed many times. The CDR3 DNA sequence: TGCGCCAGCAGCTTGGCCAGCTTAGGCGCAACTAATGAAAAACTGTTTTTT. It is translated as CASSLASLGATNEKLFF. The V call is TRBV5-1, the J call TRBJ1-4; D is unclear. This CDR3 has 17 amino acids. V gave up 0 bases and J gave up 0 bases, with 12 bases separating them. Germline V gene sequence: CDR1 SGHRS, CDR2 YFSETQ.

Here the CDR3 DNA reads TGTGCCAGCAGCTTAGGGGGGAGCGACGAGCAGTACTTC. This encodes CASSLGGSDEQYF. The chain couples TRBV7-6 to TRBJ2-7; D might be TRBD1 or TRBD2, each matching 5 bases. Trimming stripped 1 base from V and 5 bases from J, with 9 bases between. This CDR3 contains 13 residues. In germline, CDR1 is SGHVS, CDR2 FNYEAQ. The complete variable domain, with remaining parts taken from reference TRBV7-6 and TRBJ2-7, reads GAGVSQSPRYKVTKRGQDVALRCDPISGHVSLYWYRQALGQGPEFLTYFNYEAQQDKSGLPNDRFSAERPEGSISTLTIQRTEQRDSAMYRCASSLGGSDEQYFGPGTRLTVT.

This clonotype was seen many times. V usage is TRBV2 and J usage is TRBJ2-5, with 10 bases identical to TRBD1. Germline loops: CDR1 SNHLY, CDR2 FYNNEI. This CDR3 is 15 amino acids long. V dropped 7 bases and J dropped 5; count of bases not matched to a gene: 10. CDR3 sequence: CASKARRTGGETQYF. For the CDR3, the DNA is TGTGCCAGCAAGGCCCGTCGGACAGGGGGGGAGACCCAGTACTTC.